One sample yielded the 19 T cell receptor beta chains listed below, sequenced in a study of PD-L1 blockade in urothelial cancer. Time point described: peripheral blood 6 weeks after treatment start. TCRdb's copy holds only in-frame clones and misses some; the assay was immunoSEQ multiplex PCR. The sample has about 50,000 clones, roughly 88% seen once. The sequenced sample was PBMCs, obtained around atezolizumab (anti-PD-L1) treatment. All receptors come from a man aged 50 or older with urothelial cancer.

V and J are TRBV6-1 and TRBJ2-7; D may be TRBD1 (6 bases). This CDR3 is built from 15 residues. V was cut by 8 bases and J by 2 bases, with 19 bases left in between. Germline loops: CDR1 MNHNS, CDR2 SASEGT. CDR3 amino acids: CASSGPGTQTYEQYF. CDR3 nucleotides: TGTGCCAGCTCTGGCCCCGGGACACAGACCTACGAGCAGTACTTC.

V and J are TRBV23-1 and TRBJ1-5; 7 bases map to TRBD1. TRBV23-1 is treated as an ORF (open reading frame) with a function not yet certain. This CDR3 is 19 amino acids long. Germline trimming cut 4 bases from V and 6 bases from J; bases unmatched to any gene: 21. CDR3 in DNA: TGCGCCAGCAGTCCATTTCCCCCGGCGGGACAGCACGTGTGTCAGCCCCAGCATTTT. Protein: CASSPFPPAGQHVCQPQHF.

The DNA for the CDR3 is TGTGCCAGTAGTATAAAAACCGGGAATTATCAGCCCCAGCATTTT. Its translation: CASSIKTGNYQPQHF. The V call is TRBV19, the J call TRBJ1-5, with unresolved D. The CDR3 sequence is 15 residues long. Germline V gene data show CDR1 as LNHDA and CDR2 as SQIVND (reference sequence). Trimming pared 2 bases from V and 5 bases from J, leaving 13 bases between.

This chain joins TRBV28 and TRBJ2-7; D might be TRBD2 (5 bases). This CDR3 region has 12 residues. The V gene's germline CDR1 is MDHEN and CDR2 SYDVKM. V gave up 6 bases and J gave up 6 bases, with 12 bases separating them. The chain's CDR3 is CASSSTGLEQYF. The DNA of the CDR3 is TGTGCCAGCAGCTCCACTGGACTCGAGCAGTACTTC.

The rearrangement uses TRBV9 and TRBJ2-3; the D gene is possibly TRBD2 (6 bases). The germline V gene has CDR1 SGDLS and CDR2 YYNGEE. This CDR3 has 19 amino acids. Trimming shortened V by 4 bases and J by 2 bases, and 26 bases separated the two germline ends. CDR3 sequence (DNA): TGTGCCAGCAGCCTATCCCTCGGGAGAATAAGGCCAAACACAGATACGCAGTATTTT. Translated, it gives CASSLSLGRIRPNTDTQYF.

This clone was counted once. The CDR3 sequence: CASSLSGTSGSAKPDTQYF. The CDR3 DNA is TGTGCCAGCAGCTTATCCGGGACTAGCGGGAGTGCCAAGCCGGATACGCAGTATTTT. The rearrangement uses TRBV7-7 and TRBJ2-3; 14 positions agree with TRBD2. V was clipped by 2 bases and J by 6 bases; unmatched bases: 13. The CDR3 is 19 amino acids. CDR1 and CDR2 (germline): SSHAT, FNYEAQ (reference sequence). The full variable domain, with the rest looked up from reference TRBV7-7 and TRBJ2-3, is GAGVSQSPRYKVTKRGQDVTLRCDPISSHATLYWYQQALGQGPEFLTYFNYEAQPDKSGLPSDRFSAERPEGSISTLTIQRTEQRDSAMYRCASSLSGTSGSAKPDTQYFGPGTRLTVL.

Here the CDR3 DNA reads TGTGCCAGCAGCCCGTGGCGGGGTGAGCAGTTCTTC. Translated: CASSPWRGEQFF. V gene TRBV14 combines with J gene TRBJ2-1, with a weak D call TRBD2 (6 bases). The V end was cut by 4 bases, the J end by 9 bases, with 10 bases between. Germline values: CDR1 SGHDN, CDR2 FVKESK. The CDR3 is 12 amino acids. The entire variable domain, with the rest obtained from reference TRBV14 and TRBJ2-1, is as follows: EAGVTQFPSHSVIEKGQTVTLRCDPISGHDNLYWYRRVMGKEIKFLLHFVKESKQDESGMPNNRFLAERTGGTYSTLKVQPAELEDSGVYFCASSPWRGEQFFGPGTRLTVL.

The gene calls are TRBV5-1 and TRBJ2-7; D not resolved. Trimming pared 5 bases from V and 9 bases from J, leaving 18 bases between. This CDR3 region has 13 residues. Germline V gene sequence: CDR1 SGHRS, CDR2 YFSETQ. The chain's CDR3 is CASSFASGFGQYF. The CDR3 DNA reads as TGCGCCAGCAGTTTTGCATCCGGGTTCGGGCAGTACTTC.

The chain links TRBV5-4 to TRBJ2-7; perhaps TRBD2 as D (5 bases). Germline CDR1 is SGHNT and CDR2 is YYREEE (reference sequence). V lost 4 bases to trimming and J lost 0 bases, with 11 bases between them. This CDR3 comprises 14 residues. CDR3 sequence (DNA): TGTGCCAGCAGCGGTGGGAGCCTCTCCTACGAGCAGTACTTC. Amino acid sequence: CASSGGSLSYEQYF.

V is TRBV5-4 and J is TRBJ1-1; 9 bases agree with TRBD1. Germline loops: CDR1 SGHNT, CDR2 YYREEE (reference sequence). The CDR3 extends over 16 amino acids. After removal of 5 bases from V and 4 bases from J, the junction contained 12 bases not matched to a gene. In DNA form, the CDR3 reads TGTGCCAGCAGTTATTCCGGGACAGGGTATAGCACTGAAGCTTTCTTT. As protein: CASSYSGTGYSTEAFF.

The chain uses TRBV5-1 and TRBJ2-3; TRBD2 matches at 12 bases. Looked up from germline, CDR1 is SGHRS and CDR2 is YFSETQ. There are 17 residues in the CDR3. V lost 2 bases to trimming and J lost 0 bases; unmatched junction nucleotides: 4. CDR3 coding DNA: TGCGCCAGCAGCTTCGCCGGGACTAGCGGGAGCACAGATACGCAGTATTTT. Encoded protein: CASSFAGTSGSTDTQYF.

CDR3 in amino acids: CASSETRLGNEQYF. CDR3 in DNA: TGTGCCAGCAGTGAAACGAGACTAGGTAACGAGCAGTACTTC. The chain carries TRBV2 and TRBJ2-7; maybe TRBD2 (6 bases). Trimming left V 2 bases short and J 5 bases short, with 13 bases between. CDR3 length: 14 residues. CDR1 and CDR2 from the germline V gene are SNHLY and FYNNEI.

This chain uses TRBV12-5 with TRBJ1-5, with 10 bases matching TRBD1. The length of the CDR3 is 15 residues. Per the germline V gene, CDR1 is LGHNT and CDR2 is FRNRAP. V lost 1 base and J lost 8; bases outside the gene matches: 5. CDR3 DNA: TGTGCTAGTGGTTTGGGACAGGGGGCGTGGGAGCCCCAGCATTTT. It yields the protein CASGLGQGAWEPQHF. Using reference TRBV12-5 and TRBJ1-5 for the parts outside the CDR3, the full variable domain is DARVTQTPRHKVTEMGQEVTMRCQPILGHNTVFWYRQTMMQGLELLAYFRNRAPLDDSGMPKDRFSAEMPDATLATLKIQPSEPRDSAVYFCASGLGQGAWEPQHFGDGTRLSIL.

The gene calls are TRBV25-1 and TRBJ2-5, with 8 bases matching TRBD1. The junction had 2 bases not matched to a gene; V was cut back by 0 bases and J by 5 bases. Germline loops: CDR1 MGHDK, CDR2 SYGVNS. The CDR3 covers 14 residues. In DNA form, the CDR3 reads TGTGCCAGCAGTGAATACAGGGGGCAGGAGACCCAGTACTTC. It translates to CASSEYRGQETQYF. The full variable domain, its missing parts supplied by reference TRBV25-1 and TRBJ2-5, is EADIYQTPRYLVIGTGKKITLECSQTMGHDKMYWYQQDPGMELHLIHYSYGVNSTEKGDLSSESTVSRIRTEHFPLTLESARPSHTSQYLCASSEYRGQETQYFGPGTRLLVL.

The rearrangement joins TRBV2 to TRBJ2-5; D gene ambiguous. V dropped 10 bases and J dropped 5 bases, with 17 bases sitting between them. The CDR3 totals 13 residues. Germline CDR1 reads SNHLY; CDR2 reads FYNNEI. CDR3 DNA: TGTGCCATCGACGGGTGGCGAAGGGAGACCCAGTACTTC. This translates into CAIDGWRRETQYF.

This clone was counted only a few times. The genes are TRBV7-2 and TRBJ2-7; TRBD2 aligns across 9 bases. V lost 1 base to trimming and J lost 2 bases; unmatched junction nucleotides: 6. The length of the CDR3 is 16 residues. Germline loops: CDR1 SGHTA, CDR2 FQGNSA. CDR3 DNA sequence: TGTGCCAGCAGCTTAGATAGCGGGGGTTTCCCCTACGAGCAGTACTTC. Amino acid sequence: CASSLDSGGFPYEQYF.

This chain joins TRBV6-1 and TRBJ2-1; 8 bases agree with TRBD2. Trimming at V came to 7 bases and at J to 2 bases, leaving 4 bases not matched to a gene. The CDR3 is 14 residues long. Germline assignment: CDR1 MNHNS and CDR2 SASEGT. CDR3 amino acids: CASTPGLAYNEQFF. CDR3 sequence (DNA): TGTGCCAGCACTCCGGGACTAGCCTACAATGAGCAGTTCTTC.

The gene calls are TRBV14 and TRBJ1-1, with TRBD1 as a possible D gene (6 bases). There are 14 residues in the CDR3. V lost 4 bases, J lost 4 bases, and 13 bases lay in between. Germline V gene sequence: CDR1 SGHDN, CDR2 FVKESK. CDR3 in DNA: TGTGCCAGCAGCCTTAATGTAGGGGGCACTGAAGCTTTCTTT. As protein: CASSLNVGGTEAFF.

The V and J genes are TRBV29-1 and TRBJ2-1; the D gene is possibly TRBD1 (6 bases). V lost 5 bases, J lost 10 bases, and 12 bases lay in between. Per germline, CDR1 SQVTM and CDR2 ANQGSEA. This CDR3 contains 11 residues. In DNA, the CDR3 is TGCAGCGTTACTGGGGGCCTAGAGCAGTTCTTC. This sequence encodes CSVTGGLEQFF.